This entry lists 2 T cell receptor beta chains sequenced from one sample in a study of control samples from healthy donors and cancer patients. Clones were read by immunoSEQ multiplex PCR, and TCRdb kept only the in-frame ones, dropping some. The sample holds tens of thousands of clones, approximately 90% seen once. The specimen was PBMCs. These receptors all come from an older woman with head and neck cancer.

The CDR3 sequence is CASSLQGAPPEQYF. Written as DNA, the CDR3 is TGTGCCAGCAGCTTGCAGGGGGCACCCCCCGAGCAGTACTTC. The chain couples TRBV5-4 to TRBJ2-7, with 8 nucleotides matching TRBD1. CDR3 size: 14 residues. Germline-derived CDR1 and CDR2 are SGHNT and YYREEE (reference sequence). V dropped 1 base and J dropped 6; count of bases not matched to a gene: 6.

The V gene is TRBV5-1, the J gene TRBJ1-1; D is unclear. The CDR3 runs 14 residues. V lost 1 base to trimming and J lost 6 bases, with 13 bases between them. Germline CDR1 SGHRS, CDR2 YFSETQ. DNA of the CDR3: TGCGCCAGCAGCTTGACGCAGGCGAGCTCTGAAGCTTTCTTT. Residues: CASSLTQASSEAFF.